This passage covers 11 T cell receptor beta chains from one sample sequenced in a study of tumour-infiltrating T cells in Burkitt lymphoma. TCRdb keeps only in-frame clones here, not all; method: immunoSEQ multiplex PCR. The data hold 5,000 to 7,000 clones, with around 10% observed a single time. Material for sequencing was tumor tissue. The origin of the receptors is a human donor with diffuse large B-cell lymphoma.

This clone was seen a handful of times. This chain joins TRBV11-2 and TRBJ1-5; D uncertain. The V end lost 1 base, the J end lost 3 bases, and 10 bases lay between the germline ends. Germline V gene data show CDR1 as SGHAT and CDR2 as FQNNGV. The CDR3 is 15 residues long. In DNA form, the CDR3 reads TGTGCCAGCAGCTTAGGAGGGAGGATCAATCAGCCCCAGCATTTT. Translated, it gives CASSLGGRINQPQHF.

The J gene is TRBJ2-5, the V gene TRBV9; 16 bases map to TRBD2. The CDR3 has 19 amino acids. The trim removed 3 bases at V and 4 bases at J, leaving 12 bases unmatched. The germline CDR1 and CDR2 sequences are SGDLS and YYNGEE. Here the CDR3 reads CASSEWTGTSGGAIETQYF. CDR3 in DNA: TGTGCCAGCAGCGAGTGGACCGGGACTAGCGGGGGGGCGATAGAGACCCAGTACTTC.

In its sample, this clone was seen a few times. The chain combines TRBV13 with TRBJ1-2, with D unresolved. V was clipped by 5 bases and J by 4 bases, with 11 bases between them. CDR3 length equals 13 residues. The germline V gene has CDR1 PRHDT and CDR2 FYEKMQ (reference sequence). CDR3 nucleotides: TGTGCCAGCAGCAGCGGGCAGTTCTATGGCTACACCTTC. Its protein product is CASSSGQFYGYTF.

The CDR3 protein is CASSPARNRPLGRGGNTIYF. The CDR3 DNA reads as TGTGCCAGCAGCCCGGCAAGGAATCGTCCTCTCGGGCGAGGTGGAAACACCATATATTTT. The chain employs TRBV4-2 and TRBJ1-3; no clear D. The V gene lost 4 bases and the J gene lost 3 bases, with 28 bases spanning the gap. This CDR3 spans 20 amino acids. Germline values: CDR1 LGHNA, CDR2 YNFKEQ.

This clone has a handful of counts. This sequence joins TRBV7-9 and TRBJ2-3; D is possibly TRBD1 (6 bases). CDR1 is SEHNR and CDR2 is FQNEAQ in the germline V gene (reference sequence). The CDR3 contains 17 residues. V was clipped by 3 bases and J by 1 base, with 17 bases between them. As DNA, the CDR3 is TGTGCCAGCAGCTTGGCCAGGGGTTTAGGGGGCACAGATACGCAGTATTTT. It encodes CASSLARGLGGTDTQYF.

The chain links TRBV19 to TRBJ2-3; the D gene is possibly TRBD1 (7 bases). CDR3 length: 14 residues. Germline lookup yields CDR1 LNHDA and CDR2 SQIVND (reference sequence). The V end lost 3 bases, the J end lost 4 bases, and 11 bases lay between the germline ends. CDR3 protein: CASSIAGGSDTQYF. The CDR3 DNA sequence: TGTGCCAGTAGTATCGCAGGGGGGTCAGATACGCAGTATTTT.

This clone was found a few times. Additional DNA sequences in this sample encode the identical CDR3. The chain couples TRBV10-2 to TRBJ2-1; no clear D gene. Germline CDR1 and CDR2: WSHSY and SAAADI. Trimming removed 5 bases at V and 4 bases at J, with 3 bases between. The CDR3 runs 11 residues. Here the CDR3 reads CASSPYNEQFF. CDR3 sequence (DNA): TGCGCCAGCAGTCCGTACAATGAGCAGTTCTTC.

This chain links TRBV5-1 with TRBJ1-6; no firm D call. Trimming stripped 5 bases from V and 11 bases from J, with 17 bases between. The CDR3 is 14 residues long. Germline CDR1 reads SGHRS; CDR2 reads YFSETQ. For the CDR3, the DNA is TGCGCCAGCAGTCAACTGGGCCTTGGGACACCCCTCCACTTT. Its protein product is CASSQLGLGTPLHF.

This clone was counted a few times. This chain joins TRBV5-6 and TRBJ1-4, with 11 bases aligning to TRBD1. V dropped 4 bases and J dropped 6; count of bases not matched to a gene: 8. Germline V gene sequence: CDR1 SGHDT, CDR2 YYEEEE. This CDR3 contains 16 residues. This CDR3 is CASSTGTGGSDEKLFF. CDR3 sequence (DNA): TGTGCCAGCAGCACGGGGACAGGGGGATCGGATGAAAAACTGTTTTTT.

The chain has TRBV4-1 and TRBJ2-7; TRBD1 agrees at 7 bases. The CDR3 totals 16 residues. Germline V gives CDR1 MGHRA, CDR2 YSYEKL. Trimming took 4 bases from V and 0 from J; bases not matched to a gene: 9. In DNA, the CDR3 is TGCGCCAGCAGCCCCGGTCGGGGACAGAGCTCCTACGAGCAGTACTTC. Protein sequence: CASSPGRGQSSYEQYF.

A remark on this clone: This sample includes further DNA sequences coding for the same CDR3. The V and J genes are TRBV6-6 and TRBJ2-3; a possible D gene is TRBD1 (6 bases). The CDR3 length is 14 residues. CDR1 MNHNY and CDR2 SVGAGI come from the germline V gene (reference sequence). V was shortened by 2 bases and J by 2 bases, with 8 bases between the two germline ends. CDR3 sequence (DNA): TGTGCCAGCAGTTACGGACAGAACACAGATACGCAGTATTTT. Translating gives CASSYGQNTDTQYF.